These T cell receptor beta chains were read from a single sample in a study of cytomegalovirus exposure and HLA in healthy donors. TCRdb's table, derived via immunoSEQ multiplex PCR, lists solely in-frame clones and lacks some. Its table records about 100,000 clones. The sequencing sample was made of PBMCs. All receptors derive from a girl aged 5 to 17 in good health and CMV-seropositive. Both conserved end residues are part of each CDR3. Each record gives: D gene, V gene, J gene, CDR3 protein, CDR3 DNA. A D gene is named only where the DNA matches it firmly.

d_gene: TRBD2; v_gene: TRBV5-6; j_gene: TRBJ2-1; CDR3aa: CASSGGGWDEQFF; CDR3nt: TGTGCCAGCTCCGGGGGGGGTTGGGATGAGCAGTTCTTC
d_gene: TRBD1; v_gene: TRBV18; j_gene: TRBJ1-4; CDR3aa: CASSTNRGGGTNEKLFF; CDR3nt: TGTGCCAGCTCGACCAACAGGGGTGGAGGAACTAATGAAAAACTGTTTTTT
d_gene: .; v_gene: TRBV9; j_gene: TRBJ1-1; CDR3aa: CASSVWEGDTEAFF; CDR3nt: TGTGCCAGCAGCGTATGGGAGGGGGACACTGAAGCTTTCTTT
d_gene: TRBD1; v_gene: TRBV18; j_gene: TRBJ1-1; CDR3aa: CASFDRDRGHTEAFF; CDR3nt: TGTGCCAGCTTTGACCGGGACAGGGGGCACACTGAAGCTTTCTTT
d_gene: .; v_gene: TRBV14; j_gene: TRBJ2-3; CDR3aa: CASRLSSDFVDTQYF; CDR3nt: TGTGCCAGCCGCTTATCTAGTGATTTTGTGGATACGCAGTATTTT
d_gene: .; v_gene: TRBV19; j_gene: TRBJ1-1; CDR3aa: CASSISPRADTEAFF; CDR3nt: TGTGCCAGTAGTATTTCCCCTCGAGCCGACACTGAAGCTTTCTTT
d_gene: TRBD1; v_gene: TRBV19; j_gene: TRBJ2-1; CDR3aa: CASSPLQGAYNEQFF; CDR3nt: TGTGCCAGTAGTCCCCTGCAGGGGGCTTACAATGAGCAGTTCTTC
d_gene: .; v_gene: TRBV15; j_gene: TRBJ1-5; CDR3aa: CATSREGQRAQHF; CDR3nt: TGTGCCACCTCCAGGGAGGGTCAAAGGGCCCAGCATTTT
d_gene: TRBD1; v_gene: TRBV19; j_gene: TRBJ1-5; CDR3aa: CATQGGNQPQHF; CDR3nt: TGTGCCACCCAGGGGGGCAATCAGCCCCAGCATTTT
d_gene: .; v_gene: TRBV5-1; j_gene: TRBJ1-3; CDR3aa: CASSFPGNTIYF; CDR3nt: TGCGCCAGCAGCTTTCCGGGAAACACCATATATTTT
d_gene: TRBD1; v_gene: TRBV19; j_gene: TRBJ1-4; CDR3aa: CASSIPPGTGLTNEKLFF; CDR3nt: TGTGCCAGTAGTATCCCCCCCGGGACAGGGCTAACTAATGAAAAACTGTTTTTT
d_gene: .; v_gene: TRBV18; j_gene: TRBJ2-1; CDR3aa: CASSPPGEGGEQFF; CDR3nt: TGTGCCAGCTCACCACCCGGGGAAGGGGGTGAGCAGTTCTTC
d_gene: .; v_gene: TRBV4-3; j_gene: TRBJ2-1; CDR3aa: CASSQDSYGEGGNNEQFF; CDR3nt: TGCGCCAGCAGCCAAGATAGCTACGGGGAAGGAGGAAACAATGAGCAGTTCTTC
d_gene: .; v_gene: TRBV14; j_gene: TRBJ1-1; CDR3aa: CASSHRMGSGLRAFF; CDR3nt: TGTGCCAGCAGCCACAGGATGGGCAGTGGTCTAAGGGCTTTCTTT
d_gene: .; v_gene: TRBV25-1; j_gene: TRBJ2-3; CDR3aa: CASSDPTSTDTQYF; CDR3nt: TGTGCCAGCAGTGACCCCACTAGCACAGATACGCAGTATTTT
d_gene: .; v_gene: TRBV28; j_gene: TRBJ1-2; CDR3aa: CASATEWVGGYTF; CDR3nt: TGTGCCAGCGCCACAGAATGGGTCGGTGGCTACACCTTC
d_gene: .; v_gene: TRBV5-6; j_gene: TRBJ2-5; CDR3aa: CASSLGAGFETQYF; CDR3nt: TGTGCCAGCAGCTTGGGGGCAGGGTTCGAGACCCAGTACTTC
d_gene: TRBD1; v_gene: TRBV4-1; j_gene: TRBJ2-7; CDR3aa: CASSQAPRGETGGRSYEQYF; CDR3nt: TGCGCCAGCAGCCAGGCTCCCCGGGGGGAGACAGGGGGTAGGTCCTACGAGCAGTACTTC
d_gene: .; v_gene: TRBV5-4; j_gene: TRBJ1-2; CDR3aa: CASSPMVVDYGYTF; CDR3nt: TGTGCCAGCAGCCCGATGGTGGTAGACTATGGCTACACCTTC
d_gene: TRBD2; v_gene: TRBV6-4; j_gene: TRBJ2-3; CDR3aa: CASSEAAGGTDTQYF; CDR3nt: TGTGCCAGCAGTGAAGCAGCGGGGGGCACAGATACGCAGTATTTT
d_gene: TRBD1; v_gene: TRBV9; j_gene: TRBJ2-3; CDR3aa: CASSIGTGNTDTQYF; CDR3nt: TGTGCCAGCAGCATCGGGACAGGCAACACAGATACGCAGTATTTT
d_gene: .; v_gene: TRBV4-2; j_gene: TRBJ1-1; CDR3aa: CASSQGGGDTEAFF; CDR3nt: TGTGCCAGCAGCCAGGGAGGCGGAGACACTGAAGCTTTCTTT
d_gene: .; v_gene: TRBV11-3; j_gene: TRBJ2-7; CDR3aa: CASSLYGFEQYF; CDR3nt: TGTGCCAGCAGCTTATACGGGTTCGAGCAGTACTTC
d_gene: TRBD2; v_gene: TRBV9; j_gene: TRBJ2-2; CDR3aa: CASSTSGGANGELFF; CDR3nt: TGTGCCAGCAGCACTAGCGGGGGGGCAAACGGGGAGCTGTTTTTT
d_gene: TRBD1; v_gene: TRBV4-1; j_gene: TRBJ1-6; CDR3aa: CASSQVKQGFNSPLHF; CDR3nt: TGCGCCAGCAGCCAAGTAAAACAGGGGTTTAATTCACCCCTCCACTTT
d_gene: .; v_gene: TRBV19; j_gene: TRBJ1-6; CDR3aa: CASIRGAYYNSPLHF; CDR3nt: TGTGCCAGCATCCGGGGGGCATACTATAATTCACCCCTCCACTTT
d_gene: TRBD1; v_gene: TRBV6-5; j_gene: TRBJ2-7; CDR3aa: CASSYSGTGPYEQYF; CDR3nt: TGTGCCAGCAGTTACTCGGGGACAGGACCCTACGAGCAGTACTTC
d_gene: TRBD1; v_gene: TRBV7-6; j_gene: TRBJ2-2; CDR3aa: CASSRGQLSGELFF; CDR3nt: TGTGCCAGCAGTAGGGGACAGCTATCCGGGGAGCTGTTTTTT
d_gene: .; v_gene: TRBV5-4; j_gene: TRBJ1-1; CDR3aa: CASSPSLQDTEAFF; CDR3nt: TGTGCCAGCAGCCCGTCGTTACAGGACACTGAAGCTTTCTTT
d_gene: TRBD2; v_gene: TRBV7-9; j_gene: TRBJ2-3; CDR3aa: CASSSPGLGTSTDTQYF; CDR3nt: TGTGCCAGCAGCTCACCGGGACTAGGGACTAGCACAGATACGCAGTATTTT
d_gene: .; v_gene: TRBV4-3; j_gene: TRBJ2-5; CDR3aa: CASSQGSFQGQETQYF; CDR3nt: TGCGCCAGCAGCCAAGGTAGTTTCCAGGGACAAGAGACCCAGTACTTC
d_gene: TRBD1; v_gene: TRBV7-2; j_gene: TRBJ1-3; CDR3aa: CASSLEGGAGNTIYF; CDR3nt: TGTGCCAGCAGCTTAGAAGGGGGCGCTGGAAACACCATATATTTT
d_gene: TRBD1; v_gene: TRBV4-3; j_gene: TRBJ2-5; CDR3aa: CASSQGGQGQETQYF; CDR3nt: TGCGCCAGCAGCCAAGGAGGACAGGGCCAAGAGACCCAGTACTTC
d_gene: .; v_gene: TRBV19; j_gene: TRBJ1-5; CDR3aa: CASSIGSAGYNQPQHF; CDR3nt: TGTGCCAGTAGTATAGGTTCGGCAGGTTATAATCAGCCCCAGCATTTT
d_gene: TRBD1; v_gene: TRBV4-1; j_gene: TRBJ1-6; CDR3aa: CASSQAGQLSYNSPLHF; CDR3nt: TGCGCCAGCAGCCAAGCGGGACAGCTCTCCTATAATTCACCCCTCCACTTT
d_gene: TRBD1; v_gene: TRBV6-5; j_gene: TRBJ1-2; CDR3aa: CASSYGGTGGPSGYTF; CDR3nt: TGTGCCAGCAGTTACGGCGGGACAGGGGGCCCCTCAGGCTACACCTTC
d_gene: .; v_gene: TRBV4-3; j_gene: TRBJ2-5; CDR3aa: CASSQEFAAGYQETQYF; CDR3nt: TGCGCCAGCAGCCAAGAATTCGCGGCGGGATACCAAGAGACCCAGTACTTC
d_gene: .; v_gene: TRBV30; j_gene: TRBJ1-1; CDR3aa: CAWSAGMNTEAFF; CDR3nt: TGTGCCTGGAGTGCAGGAATGAACACTGAAGCTTTCTTT
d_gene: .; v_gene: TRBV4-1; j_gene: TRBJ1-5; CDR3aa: CASKEETSYSNQPQHF; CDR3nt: TGCGCCAGCAAGGAGGAGACCAGTTATAGCAATCAGCCCCAGCATTTT
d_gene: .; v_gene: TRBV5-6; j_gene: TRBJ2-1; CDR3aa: CASSLVRGSYNEQFF; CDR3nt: TGTGCCAGCAGCTTGGTGAGAGGATCCTACAATGAGCAGTTCTTC
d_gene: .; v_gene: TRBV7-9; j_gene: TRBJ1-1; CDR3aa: CASSLEGGTEAFF; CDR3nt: TGTGCCAGCAGCTTAGAGGGAGGGACAGAAGCTTTCTTT
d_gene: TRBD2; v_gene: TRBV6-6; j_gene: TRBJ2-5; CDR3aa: CASSTSGGDQETQYF; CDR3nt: TGTGCCAGCAGTACTAGCGGGGGAGACCAAGAGACCCAGTACTTC
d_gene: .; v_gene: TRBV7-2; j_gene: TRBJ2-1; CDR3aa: CASSLVRGGAHEQFF; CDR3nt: TGTGCCAGCAGCTTGGTGAGGGGGGGGGCCCATGAGCAGTTCTTC
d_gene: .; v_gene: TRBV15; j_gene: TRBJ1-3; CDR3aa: CATSRDLGTQDTIYF; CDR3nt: TGTGCCACCAGCAGAGATTTAGGTACCCAGGACACCATATATTTT